Sequencing of this TCR beta chain was carried out in a study of T cells in Graves' hyperthyroidism and ophthalmopathy. This clonotype was seen many times. The study enrolled patients aged 18 to 65 with newly diagnosed hyperthyroidism of under 2 months' duration. TCR beta CDR3 regions were amplified from RNA transcripts. TCR CDR3 regions were first amplified by RT-PCR with HTBI primers. TCRdb ran MiXCR on the multiplex PCR reads and lists one entry per CDR3 protein. The sample carries about 280,000 distinct CDR3 sequences, 25% to 30% recorded once. Sequencing was performed on blood. This sequence was found in a man aged 40-55 years with Graves' hyperthyroidism that later progressed to Graves' ophthalmopathy.

CDR3 sequence reads: CASSLGDSGGELFF. The CDR3 DNA follows: TGTGCCAGCAGCTTAGGGGACAGCGGCGGGGAGCTGTTTTTT. The V and J genes are TRBV5-5 and TRBJ2-2, with 7 nucleotides matching TRBD1. The CDR3 extends over 14 amino acids. The V gene's germline CDR1 is SGHKS and CDR2 YYEKEE (reference sequence). Trimming cost V 2 bases and J 7 bases; bases outside gene matches: 5. Together with reference TRBV5-5 and TRBJ2-2, the CDR3 gives the full variable domain: DAGVTQSPTHLIKTRGQQVTLRCSPISGHKSVSWYQQVLGQGPQFIFQYYEKEERGRGNFPDRFSARQFPNYSSELNVNALLLGDSALYLCASSLGDSGGELFFGEGSRLTVL.